Below, 12 T cell receptor beta chains from the same sample are listed, as sequenced in a study of Graves' ophthalmopathy and Graves' hyperthyroidism. CDR3 regions of TCR beta were amplified from RNA transcripts. Investigators did first-round RT-PCR with HTBI primers, then second-round multiplex PCR. TCRdb recomputed calls from the multiplex PCR reads with MiXCR, one row per CDR3 protein. The profile shows 600,000 to 700,000 distinct CDR3 sequences, about 40% of them singletons. What was sequenced was peripheral blood. The receptors here all came from an adult man with Graves' ophthalmopathy.

The chain recombines TRBV7-9 with TRBJ2-6; weak D call: TRBD1 (6 bases). Germline V gene data show CDR1 as SEHNR and CDR2 as FQNEAQ (reference sequence). V was pared by 4 bases and J by 11 bases, with 9 bases between. CDR3 length: 12 residues. CDR3 nucleotides: TGTGCCAGCAGCTGGGGGCGGGACGTCCTGACTTTC. Protein product: CASSWGRDVLTF.

The V call is TRBV3-1, the J call TRBJ2-5, with D possibly being TRBD1 (6 bases). Trimming cost V 2 bases and J 5 bases, with 9 bases left between them. CDR1 is LGHDT, CDR2 YNNKEL, per germline (reference sequence). The CDR3 is 13 amino acids. The CDR3 spells CASSQRGTETQYF. For the CDR3, the DNA is TGTGCCAGCAGCCAAAGGGGGACCGAGACCCAGTACTTC.

This clonotype appeared many times. The rearrangement joins TRBV19 to TRBJ1-5, with 7 bases lining up with TRBD1. This CDR3 is built from 14 residues. Germline CDR1 reads LNHDA; CDR2 reads SQIVND (reference sequence). V gave up 3 bases and J gave up 5 bases; unmatched junction bases: 4. CDR3 nucleotides: TGTGCCAGTAGTATCTCAACAGGGGATCAGCCCCAGCATTTT. Its protein is CASSISTGDQPQHF.

The rearrangement joins TRBV7-9 to TRBJ2-3; D ambiguous. The CDR3 is 10 residues long. CDR1 and CDR2 from the germline V gene are SEHNR and FQNEAQ (reference sequence). V was pared by 8 bases and J by 13 bases, with 13 bases between. CDR3 in DNA: TGTGCCAGCGGGCCAGAAAGGGAGTATTTT. This encodes CASGPEREYF.

This clonotype was observed at least ten times. The V call is TRBV7-7, the J call TRBJ1-2; a weak D match, TRBD1 (5 bases). CDR1 and CDR2 (germline): SSHAT, FNYEAQ (reference sequence). The CDR3 spans 15 residues. V lost 1 base to trimming and J lost 4 bases, with 13 bases between them. In nucleotides, the CDR3 is TGTGCCAGCAGCTTAGGTGTCAGGGTCAGCTATGGCTACACCTTC. Residues: CASSLGVRVSYGYTF.

This clonotype was counted at least ten times. The rearrangement joins TRBV14 to TRBJ1-1; D is ambiguous. This CDR3 comprises 13 residues. V dropped 4 bases and J dropped 0 bases, with 6 bases sitting between them. Germline V gives CDR1 SGHDN, CDR2 FVKESK. In nucleotides, the CDR3 is TGTGCCAGCAGCCTTACGGTGAACACTGAAGCTTTCTTT. This translates into CASSLTVNTEAFF.

Regarding this clonotype: Germline is not matched at one junction end, which may reflect a read error. The chain has TRBV7-9 and TRBJ2-7; TRBD2 matches 7 bases. Germline V gives CDR1 SEHNR, CDR2 FQNEAQ (reference sequence). There are 16 residues in the CDR3. CDR3 region: CASSQDRALATYEQYF. The CDR3 DNA reads as TGCGCCAGCAGCCAAGATCGGGCACTAGCGACATACGAGCAGTACTTC.

This clonotype was observed a few times. This rearrangement joins TRBV6-1 to TRBJ1-1; D call uncertain. The CDR3 totals 16 residues. The germline V and J ends were trimmed by 6 bases and 0 bases, with 17 bases remaining between them. CDR1 and CDR2 from the germline V gene are MNHNS and SASEGT. CDR3 nucleotide sequence: TGTGCCAGCAGGCCTCGGATACAGCGCATGAACACTGAAGCTTTCTTT. Translated, it gives CASRPRIQRMNTEAFF.

This clonotype was observed a handful of times. V usage is TRBV5-1 and J usage is TRBJ2-7; D unresolved. The CDR3 extends over 13 amino acids. Trimming pared 2 bases from V and 3 bases from J, leaving 9 bases between. Germline values: CDR1 SGHRS, CDR2 YFSETQ. The CDR3 loop is CASSFLGYYEQYF. CDR3 nucleotide sequence: TGCGCCAGCAGCTTTTTAGGTTACTACGAGCAGTACTTC. The full variable domain, with the rest looked up from reference TRBV5-1 and TRBJ2-7, is KAGVTQTPRYLIKTRGQQVTLSCSPISGHRSVSWYQQTPGQGLQFLFEYFSETQRNKGNFPGRFSGRQFSNSRSEMNVSTLELGDSALYLCASSFLGYYEQYFGPGTRLTVT.

This clonotype was detected ten times or more. The chain employs TRBV20-1 and TRBJ1-5, with D perhaps TRBD1 (5 bases). The germline CDR1 and CDR2 sequences are DFQATT and SNEGSKA (reference sequence). With 3 bases removed from V and 7 bases from J, the gap between germline ends came to 13 bases. The CDR3 runs 13 residues. The CDR3 DNA reads as TGCAGTGCTAGCCCCAGGGAGGCACAGCCCCAGCATTTT. It encodes CSASPREAQPQHF.

This clonotype was counted at least ten times. V is TRBV19 and J is TRBJ1-5, with D uncertain. The length of the CDR3 is 15 residues. The germline CDR1 and CDR2 sequences are LNHDA and SQIVND (reference sequence). Trimming removed 0 bases at V and 6 bases at J, with 12 bases between. As DNA, the CDR3 is TGTGCCAGTAGTATAGACGATCGGGTGGGTCAGCCCCAGCATTTT. Its translation: CASSIDDRVGQPQHF. The whole variable domain, remainder taken from reference TRBV19 and TRBJ1-5, is DGGITQSPKYLFRKEGQNVTLSCEQNLNHDAMYWYRQDPGQGLRLIYYSQIVNDFQKGDIAEGYSVSREKKESFPLTVTSAQKNPTAFYLCASSIDDRVGQPQHFGDGTRLSIL.

Comment on this clonotype: The CDR3 ends on some other residue instead of the conserved phenylalanine or tryptophan, so this is likely a read error. The chain couples TRBV29-1 to TRBJ2-7, with TRBD1 as a possible D gene (6 bases). CDR1 is SQVTM, CDR2 ANQGSEA, per germline. The length of the CDR3 is 13 residues. This CDR3 reads CSYRGQGTYEQYL. The CDR3 coding sequence is TGCAGTTACCGTGGCCAGGGGACCTACGAGCAGTACTTA.